This T cell receptor beta chain emerged from a study of control samples from healthy donors and cancer patients. This clone is a singleton in its sample. TCRdb's copy holds only in-frame clones and misses some; the assay was immunoSEQ multiplex PCR. The table records 150,000 to 170,000 clones, roughly 94% of them present only once. The sample was blood. This receptor was obtained from a man aged 40-49 years in good health.

The CDR3: CASRFRRGENTEAFF. The DNA for the CDR3 is TGTGCCAGCAGATTTAGACGCGGGGAGAACACTGAAGCTTTCTTT. This chain uses TRBV27 with TRBJ1-1; D is unclear. Germline V gives CDR1 MNHEY, CDR2 SMNVEV (reference sequence). Trimming pared 6 bases from V and 1 base from J, leaving 15 bases between. This CDR3 is built from 15 residues.